This paragraph covers one TCR beta chain sequence. TCRdb reprocessed the 5' RACE reads and reports one entry per CDR3 protein, with no DNA. The specimen's table records 150,000 to 200,000 distinct CDR3 sequences. Germline V gene data show CDR1 as SGHVS and CDR2 as FQNEAQ. CDR3 length: 15 residues. This sample is part of a study of monozygotic twins with inflammatory bowel disease. Sequenced input: blood. V gene TRBV7-8 combines with J gene TRBJ2-2; TCRdb lists TRBD1, though no DNA is available to test this call. The receptor comes from a human donor with ulcerative colitis or Crohn's disease, or a healthy co-twin of an affected twin (not recorded which). CDR3 sequence reads: CASSFTGPNTGELFF.